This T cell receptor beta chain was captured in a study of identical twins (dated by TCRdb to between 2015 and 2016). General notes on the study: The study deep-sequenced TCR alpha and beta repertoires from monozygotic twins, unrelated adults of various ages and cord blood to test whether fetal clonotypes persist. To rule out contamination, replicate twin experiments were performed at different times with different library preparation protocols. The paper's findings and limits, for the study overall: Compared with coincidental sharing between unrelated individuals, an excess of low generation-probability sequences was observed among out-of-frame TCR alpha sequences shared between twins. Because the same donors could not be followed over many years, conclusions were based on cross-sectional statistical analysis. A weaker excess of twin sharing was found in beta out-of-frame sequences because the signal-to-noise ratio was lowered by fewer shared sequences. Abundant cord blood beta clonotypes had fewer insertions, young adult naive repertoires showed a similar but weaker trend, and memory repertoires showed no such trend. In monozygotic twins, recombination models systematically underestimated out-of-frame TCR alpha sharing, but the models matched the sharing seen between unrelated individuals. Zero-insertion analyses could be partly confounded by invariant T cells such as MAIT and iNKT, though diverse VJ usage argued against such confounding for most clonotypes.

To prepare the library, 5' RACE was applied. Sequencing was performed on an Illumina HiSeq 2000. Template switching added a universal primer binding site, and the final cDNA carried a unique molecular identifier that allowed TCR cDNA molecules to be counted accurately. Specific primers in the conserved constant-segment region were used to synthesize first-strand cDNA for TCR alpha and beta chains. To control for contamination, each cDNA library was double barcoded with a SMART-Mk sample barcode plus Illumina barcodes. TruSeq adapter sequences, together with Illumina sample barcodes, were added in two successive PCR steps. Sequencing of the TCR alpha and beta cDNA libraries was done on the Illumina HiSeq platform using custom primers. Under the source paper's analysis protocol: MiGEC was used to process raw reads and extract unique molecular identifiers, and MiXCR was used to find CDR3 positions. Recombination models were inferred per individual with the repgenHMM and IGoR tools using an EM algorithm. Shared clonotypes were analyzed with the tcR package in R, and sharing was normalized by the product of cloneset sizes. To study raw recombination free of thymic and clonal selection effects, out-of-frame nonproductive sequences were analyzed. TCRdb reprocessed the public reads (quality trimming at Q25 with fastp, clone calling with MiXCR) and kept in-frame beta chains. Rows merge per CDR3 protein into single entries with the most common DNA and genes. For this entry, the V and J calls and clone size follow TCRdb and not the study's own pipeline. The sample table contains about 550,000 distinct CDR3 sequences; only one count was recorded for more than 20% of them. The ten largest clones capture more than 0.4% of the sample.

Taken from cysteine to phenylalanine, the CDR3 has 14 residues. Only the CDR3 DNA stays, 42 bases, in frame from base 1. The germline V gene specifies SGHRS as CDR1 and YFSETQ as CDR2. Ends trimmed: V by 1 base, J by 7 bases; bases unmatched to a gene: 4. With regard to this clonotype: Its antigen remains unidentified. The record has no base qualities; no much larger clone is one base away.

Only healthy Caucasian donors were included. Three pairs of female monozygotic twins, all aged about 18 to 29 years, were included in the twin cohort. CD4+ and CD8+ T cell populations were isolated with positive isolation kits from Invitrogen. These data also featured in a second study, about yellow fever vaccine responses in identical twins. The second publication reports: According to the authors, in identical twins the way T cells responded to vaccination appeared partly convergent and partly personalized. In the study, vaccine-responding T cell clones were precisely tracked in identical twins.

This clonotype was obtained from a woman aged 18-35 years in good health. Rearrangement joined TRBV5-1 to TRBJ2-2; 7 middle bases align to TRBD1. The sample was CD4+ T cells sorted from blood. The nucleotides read TGCGCCAGCAGCTTGCCGACAGGGCACGGGGAGCTGTTTTTT. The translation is CASSLPTGHGELFF.